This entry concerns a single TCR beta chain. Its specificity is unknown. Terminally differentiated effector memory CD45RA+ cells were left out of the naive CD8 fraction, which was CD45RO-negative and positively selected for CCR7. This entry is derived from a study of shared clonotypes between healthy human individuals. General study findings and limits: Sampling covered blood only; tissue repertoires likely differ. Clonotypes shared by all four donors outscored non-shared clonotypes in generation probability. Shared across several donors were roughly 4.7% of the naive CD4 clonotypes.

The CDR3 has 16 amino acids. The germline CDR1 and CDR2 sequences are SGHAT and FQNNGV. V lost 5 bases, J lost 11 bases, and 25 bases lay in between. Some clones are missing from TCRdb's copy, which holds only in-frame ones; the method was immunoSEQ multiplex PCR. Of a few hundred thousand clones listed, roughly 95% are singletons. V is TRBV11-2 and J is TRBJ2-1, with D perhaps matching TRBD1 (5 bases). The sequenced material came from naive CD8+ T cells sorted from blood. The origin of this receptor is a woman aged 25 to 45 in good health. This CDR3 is CASSPTDKEGAGKQFF. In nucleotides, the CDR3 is TGTGCCAGCAGCCCCACAGACAAAGAAGGGGCTGGTAAGCAGTTCTTC. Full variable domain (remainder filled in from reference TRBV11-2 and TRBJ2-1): EAGVAQSPRYKIIEKRQSVAFWCNPISGHATLYWYQQILGQGPKLLIQFQNNGVVDDSQLPKDRFSAERLKGVDSTLKIQPAKLEDSAVYLCASSPTDKEGAGKQFFGPGTRLTVL.